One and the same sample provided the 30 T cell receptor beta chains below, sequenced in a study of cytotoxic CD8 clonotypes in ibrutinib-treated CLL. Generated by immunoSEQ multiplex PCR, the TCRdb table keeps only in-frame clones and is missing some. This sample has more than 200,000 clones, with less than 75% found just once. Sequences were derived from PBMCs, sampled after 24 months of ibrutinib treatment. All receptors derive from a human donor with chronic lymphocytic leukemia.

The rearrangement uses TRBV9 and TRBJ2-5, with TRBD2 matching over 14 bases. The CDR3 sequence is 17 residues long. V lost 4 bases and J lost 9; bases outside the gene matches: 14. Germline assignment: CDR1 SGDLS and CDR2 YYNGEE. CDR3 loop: CASSTSSGLAGDVAQYF. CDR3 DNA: TGTGCCAGCAGCACCTCGTCGGGACTAGCGGGAGATGTTGCCCAGTACTTC.

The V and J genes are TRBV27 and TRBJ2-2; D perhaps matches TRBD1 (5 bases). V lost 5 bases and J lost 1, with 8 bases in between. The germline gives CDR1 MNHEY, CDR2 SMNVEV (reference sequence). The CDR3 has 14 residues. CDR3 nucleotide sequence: TGTGCCAGCAGTCGGCAGGGGAACACCGGGGAGCTGTTTTTT. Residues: CASSRQGNTGELFF.

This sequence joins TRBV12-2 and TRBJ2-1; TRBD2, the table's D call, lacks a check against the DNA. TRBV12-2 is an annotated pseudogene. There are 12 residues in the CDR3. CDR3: CASRPRSNEQFF. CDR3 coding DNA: TGTGCAAGTCGCCCTAGGTCCAATGAGCAGTTCTTC.

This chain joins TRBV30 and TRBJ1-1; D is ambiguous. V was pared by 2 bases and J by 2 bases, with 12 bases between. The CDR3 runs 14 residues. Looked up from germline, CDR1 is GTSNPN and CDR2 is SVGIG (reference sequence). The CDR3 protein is CAWSPSGINTEAFF. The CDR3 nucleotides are TGTGCCTGGAGTCCTTCGGGGATCAACACTGAAGCTTTCTTT.

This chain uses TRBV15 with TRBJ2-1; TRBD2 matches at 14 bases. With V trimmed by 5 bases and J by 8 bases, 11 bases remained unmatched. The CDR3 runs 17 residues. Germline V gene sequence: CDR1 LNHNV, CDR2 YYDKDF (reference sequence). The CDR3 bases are TGTGCCACCAGCGGAGGGACTAGCGGGAGTTGGTTGGATGAGCAGTTCTTC. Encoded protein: CATSGGTSGSWLDEQFF.

The CDR3 DNA sequence: TGCGCCAGCAGCCCCGACGGGCAGGGAAACACCATATATTTT. It specifies CASSPDGQGNTIYF. The rearrangement uses TRBV5-1 and TRBJ1-3; D unclear. The V end lost 4 bases, the J end lost 4 bases, and 12 bases lay between the germline ends. Germline V gene data show CDR1 as SGHRS and CDR2 as YFSETQ. This CDR3 has 14 amino acids.

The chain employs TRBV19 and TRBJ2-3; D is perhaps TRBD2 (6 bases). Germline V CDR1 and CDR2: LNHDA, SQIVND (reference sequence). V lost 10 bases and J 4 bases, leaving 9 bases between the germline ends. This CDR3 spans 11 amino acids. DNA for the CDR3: TGTGCCACTATAGCGGCAGATACGCAGTATTTT. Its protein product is CATIAADTQYF. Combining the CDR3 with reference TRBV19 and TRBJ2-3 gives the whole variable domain DGGITQSPKYLFRKEGQNVTLSCEQNLNHDAMYWYRQDPGQGLRLIYYSQIVNDFQKGDIAEGYSVSREKKESFPLTVTSAQKNPTAFYLCATIAADTQYFGPGTRLTVL.

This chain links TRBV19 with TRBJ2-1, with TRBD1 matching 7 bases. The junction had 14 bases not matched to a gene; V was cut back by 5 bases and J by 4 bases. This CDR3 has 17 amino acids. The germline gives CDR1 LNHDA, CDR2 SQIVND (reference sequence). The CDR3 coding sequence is TGTGCCAGTAGTGGAGACAGGGTTGGTAATAATTACAATGAGCAGTTCTTC. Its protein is CASSGDRVGNNYNEQFF.

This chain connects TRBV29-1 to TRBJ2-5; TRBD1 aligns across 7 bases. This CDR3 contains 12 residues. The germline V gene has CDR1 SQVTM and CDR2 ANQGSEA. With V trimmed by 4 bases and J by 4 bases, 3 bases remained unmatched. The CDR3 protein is CSVAGTAETQYF. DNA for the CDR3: TGCAGCGTTGCCGGGACAGCAGAGACCCAGTACTTC.

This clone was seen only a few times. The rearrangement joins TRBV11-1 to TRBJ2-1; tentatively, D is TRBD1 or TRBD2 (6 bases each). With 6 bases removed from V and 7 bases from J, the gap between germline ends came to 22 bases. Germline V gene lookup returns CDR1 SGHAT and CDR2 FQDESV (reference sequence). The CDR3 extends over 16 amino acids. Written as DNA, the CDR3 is TGTGCCAGCAGTCACGAAGGGGGGAGTGGAGTGAATGAGCAGTTCTTC. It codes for CASSHEGGSGVNEQFF.

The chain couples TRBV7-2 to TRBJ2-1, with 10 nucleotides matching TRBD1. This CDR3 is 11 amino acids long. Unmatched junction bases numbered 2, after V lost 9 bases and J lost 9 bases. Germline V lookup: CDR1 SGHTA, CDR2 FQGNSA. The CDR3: CARTGGAEQFF. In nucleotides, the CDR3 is TGTGCCAGGACAGGGGGCGCTGAGCAGTTCTTC.

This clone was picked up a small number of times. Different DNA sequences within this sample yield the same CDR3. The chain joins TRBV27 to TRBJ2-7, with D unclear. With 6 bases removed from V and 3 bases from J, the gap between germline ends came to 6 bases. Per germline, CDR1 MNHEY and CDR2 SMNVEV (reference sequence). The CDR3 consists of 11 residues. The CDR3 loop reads CASSPGYEQYF. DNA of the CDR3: TGTGCCAGCAGCCCAGGCTACGAGCAGTACTTC.

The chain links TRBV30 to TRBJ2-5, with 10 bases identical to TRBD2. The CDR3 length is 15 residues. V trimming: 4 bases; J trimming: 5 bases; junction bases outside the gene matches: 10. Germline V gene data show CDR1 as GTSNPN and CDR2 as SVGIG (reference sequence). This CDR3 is CAWMATSGMFETQYF. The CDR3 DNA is TGTGCCTGGATGGCCACTAGCGGGATGTTTGAGACCCAGTACTTC.

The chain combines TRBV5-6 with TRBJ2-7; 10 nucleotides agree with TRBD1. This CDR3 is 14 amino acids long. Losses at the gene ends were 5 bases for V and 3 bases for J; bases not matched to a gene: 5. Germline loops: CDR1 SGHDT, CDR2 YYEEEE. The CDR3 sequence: CASRNRDRGYEQYF. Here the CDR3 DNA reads TGTGCCAGCAGGAACCGGGACAGGGGCTACGAGCAGTACTTC. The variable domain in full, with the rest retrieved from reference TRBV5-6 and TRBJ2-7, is DAGVTQSPTHLIKTRGQQVTLRCSPKSGHDTVSWYQQALGQGPQFIFQYYEEEERQRGNFPDRFSGHQFPNYSSELNVNALLLGDSALYLCASRNRDRGYEQYFGPGTRLTVT.

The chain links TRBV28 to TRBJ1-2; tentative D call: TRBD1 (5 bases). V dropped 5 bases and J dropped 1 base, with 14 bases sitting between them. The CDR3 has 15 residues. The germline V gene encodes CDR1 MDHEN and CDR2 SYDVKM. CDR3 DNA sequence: TGTGCCAGCAGTGGTACAGGTACCTTTAACTATGGCTACACCTTC. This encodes CASSGTGTFNYGYTF.

This CDR3 reads CASSPHTDTQYF. DNA for the CDR3: TGTGCCAGCAGCCCACACACAGATACGCAGTATTTT. The rearrangement joins TRBV9 to TRBJ2-3; D remains ambiguous. Per germline, CDR1 SGDLS and CDR2 YYNGEE. V was trimmed by 4 bases and J by 2 bases, leaving 5 bases between them. The CDR3 sequence is 12 residues long.

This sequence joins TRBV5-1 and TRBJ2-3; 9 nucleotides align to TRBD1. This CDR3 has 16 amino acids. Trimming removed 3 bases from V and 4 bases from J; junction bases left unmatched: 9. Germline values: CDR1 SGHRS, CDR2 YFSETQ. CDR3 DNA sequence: TGCGCCAGCAGCTCCACTTGGACAGGGGCCGCAGATACGCAGTATTTT. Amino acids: CASSSTWTGAADTQYF. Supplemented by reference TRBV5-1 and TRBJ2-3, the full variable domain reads KAGVTQTPRYLIKTRGQQVTLSCSPISGHRSVSWYQQTPGQGLQFLFEYFSETQRNKGNFPGRFSGRQFSNSRSEMNVSTLELGDSALYLCASSSTWTGAADTQYFGPGTRLTVL.

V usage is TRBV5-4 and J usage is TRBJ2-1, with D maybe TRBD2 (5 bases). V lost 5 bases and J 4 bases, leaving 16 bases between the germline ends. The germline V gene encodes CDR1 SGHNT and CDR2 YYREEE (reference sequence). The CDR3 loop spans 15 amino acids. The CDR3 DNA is TGTGCCAGCAGATTGAGCGGAGCCCCATACAATGAGCAGTTCTTC. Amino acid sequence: CASRLSGAPYNEQFF.

In nucleotides, the CDR3 is TGTGCCTGGGCACCGGGACAGGGATTCGGCAATCAGCCCCAGCATTTT. As protein: CAWAPGQGFGNQPQHF. This sequence joins TRBV30 and TRBJ1-5; 9 nucleotides align to TRBD1. This CDR3 is 16 amino acids long. Per the germline V gene, CDR1 is GTSNPN and CDR2 is SVGIG (reference sequence). The J segment lost 2 bases and the V segment lost 5 bases, leaving 10 bases of the junction unmatched.

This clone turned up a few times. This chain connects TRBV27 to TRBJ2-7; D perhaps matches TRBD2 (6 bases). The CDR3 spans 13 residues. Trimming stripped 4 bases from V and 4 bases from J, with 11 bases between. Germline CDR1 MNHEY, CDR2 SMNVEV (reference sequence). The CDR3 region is CASSSWRVYEQYF. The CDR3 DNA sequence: TGTGCCAGCAGTTCGTGGAGGGTTTACGAGCAGTACTTC.

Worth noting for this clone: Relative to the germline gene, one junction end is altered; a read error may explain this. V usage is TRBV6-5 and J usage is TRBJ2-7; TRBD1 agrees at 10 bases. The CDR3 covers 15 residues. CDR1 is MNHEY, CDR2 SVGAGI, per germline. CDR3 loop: CASSYRQGASDEQYF. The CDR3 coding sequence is TGTGCCAGCAGTTATAGACAGGGGGCCTCCGACGAGCAGTACTTC.

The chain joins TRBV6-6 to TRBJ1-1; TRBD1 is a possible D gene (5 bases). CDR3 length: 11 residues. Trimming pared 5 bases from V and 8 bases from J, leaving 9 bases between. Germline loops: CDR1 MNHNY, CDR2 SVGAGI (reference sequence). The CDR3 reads CASSTGPEAFF. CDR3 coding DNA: TGTGCCAGCAGTACGGGACCCGAAGCTTTCTTT.

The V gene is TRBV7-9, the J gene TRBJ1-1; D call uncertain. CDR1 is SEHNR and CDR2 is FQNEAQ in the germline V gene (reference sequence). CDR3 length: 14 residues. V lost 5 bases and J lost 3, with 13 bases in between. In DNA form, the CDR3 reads TGTGCCAGCAGCCAGAGTTCGGGATACACTGAAGCTTTCTTT. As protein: CASSQSSGYTEAFF. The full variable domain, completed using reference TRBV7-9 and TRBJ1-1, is DTGVSQNPRHKITKRGQNVTFRCDPISEHNRLYWYRQTLGQGPEFLTYFQNEAQLEKSRLLSDRFSAERPKGSFSTLEIQRTEQGDSAMYLCASSQSSGYTEAFFGQGTRLTVV.

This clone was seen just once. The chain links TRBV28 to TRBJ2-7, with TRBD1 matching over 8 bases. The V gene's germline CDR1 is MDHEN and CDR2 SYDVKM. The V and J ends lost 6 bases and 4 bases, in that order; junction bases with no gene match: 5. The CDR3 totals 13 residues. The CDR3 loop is CASRDREAYEQYF. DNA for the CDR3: TGTGCCAGCAGGGACAGGGAAGCATACGAGCAGTACTTC.

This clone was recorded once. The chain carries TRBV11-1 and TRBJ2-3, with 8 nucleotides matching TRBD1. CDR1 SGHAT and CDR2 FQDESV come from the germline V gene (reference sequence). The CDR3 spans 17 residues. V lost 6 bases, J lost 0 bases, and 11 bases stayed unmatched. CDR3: CASRDKQGERSTDTQYF. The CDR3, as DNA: TGTGCCAGCAGGGATAAACAGGGGGAAAGGAGCACAGATACGCAGTATTTT.

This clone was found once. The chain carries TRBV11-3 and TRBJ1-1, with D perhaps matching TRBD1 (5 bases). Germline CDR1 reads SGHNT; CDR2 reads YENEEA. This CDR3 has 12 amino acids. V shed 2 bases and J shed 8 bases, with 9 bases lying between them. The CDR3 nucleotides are TGTGCCAGCAGCTTACAGGGACGGGAAGCTTTCTTT. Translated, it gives CASSLQGREAFF.

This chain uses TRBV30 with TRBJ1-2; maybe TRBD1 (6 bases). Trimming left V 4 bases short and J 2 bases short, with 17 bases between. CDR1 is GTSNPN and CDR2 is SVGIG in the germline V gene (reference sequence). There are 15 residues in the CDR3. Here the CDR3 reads CAWTKIGQHNYGYTF. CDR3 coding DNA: TGTGCCTGGACGAAGATCGGACAGCACAACTATGGCTACACCTTC.

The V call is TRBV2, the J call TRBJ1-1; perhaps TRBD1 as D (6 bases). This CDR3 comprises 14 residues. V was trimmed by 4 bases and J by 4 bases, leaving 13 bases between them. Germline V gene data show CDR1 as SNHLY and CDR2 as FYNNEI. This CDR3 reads CASSAAGAGTEAFF. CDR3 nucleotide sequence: TGTGCCAGCAGTGCGGCGGGGGCTGGCACTGAAGCTTTCTTT.

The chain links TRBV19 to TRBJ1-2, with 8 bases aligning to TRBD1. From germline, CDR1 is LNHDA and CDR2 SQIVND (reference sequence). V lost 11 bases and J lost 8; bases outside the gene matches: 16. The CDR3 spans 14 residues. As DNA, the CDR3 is TGTGCCGCCAGATCGACAGGGGAAATACGAGGCTACACCTTC. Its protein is CAARSTGEIRGYTF.

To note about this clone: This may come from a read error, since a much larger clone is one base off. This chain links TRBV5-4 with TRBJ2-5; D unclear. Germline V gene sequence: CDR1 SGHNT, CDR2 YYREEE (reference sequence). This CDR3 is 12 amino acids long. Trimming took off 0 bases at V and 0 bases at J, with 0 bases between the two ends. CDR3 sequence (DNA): TGTGCCAGCAGCTTGGACCAAGAGACCCAGTACTTC. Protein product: CASSLDQETQYF.